This TCR beta chain was sequenced in a study of cytomegalovirus exposure and HLA in healthy donors (dated 2017 in TCRdb). Regarding the research as a whole: In an earlier analysis of 587 of the donors, roughly 300 Gb of sequence data and some 120 million unique TCR beta sequences from 180 million or so T cells were reported. Both class I and class II loci were covered by HLA typing, at four-digit resolution. About 300 gigabases of sequencing data and 91 million or so unique TCR sequences made up an early release that covered approximately 700 HLA-typed donors. Along with the roughly 700-subject first cohort, a separate validation cohort of about 110 different subjects was used. The T cell repertoires of 666 subjects were profiled by immunosequencing and related to cytomegalovirus serostatus. Donor age, sex, ethnicity and CMV serostatus were collected together with the repertoire data. A later genetic analysis took genome-wide SNP genotypes for about three fifths of the 666 donors and used that subset as a discovery cohort. The number of donors typed differed by locus, with 629-630 for A, B, C, DRB1 and DQB1, 522 for DQA1, 600 to 610 for DPA1, and under 490 for DPB1. The study combined high-throughput TCR immunosequencing, statistical association of individual TCRs with disease status, and machine learning to predict cytomegalovirus infection status. Among about 410 genotyped donors of the cohort, an average of about 240,000 unique TCR beta nucleotide sequences was sequenced per donor, of which 15% to 20% were non-productive. Roughly 5 DR-DQ haplotypes were treated as single units for association and clustering because of strong linkage in the cohort. The study aimed to test whether cataloging public T cell receptors could reveal signatures of past pathogen exposure. All discovery cohort repertoires had been generated on a single sequencing platform. To study patterns of TCR occurrence, a later analysis re-analyzed previously published TCR beta repertoires from around 700 donors and added high-resolution HLA genotyping. Of the approximately 400 genotyped donors, over 70% fell in the genetic ancestry cluster associated with self-reported Caucasian donors. Rather than using new phenotypic data, the later analysis identified candidate immune exposures from TCR beta sequences and from how often those sequences occurred across donors. In an earlier analysis of a few hundred of the donors, high-throughput TCR beta sequencing was used to judge whether each TCR beta V gene segment behaved as functional or pseudogenic.

Receptor libraries were prepared by the immunoSEQ multiplex PCR assay. For the multiplex PCR, a mixture combining 60 forward primers for TCR Vbeta segments and 13 reverse primers for TCR Jbeta segments was used. Amplification of the CDR3 region of rearranged TCR beta genes was performed with a multiplex PCR assay on genomic DNA. The Illumina HiSeq System was used to sequence the amplified TCR beta libraries as 87-base-pair reads. The original pipeline was this. A later analysis tallied roughly 78 million unique TCR beta chains across the 550 to 850 repertoires, and about 10 million of those chains were shared by two or more donors. A nearest-neighbor algorithm error-corrected the raw reads and collapsed the reads into unique sequences, merging closely related sequences to remove PCR and sequencing errors. CDR3 sequences were aligned to IMGT reference sequences to assign V, D and J gene segments. Each retained sequence needed at least a six-nucleotide match to both a V gene segment and a J gene segment. Rearrangements were classified as productive when the CDR3 lacked stop codons and remained in frame with V and J, and all other rearrangements were classified as non-productive. Following IMGT convention, CDR3 was defined as the stretch from the second conserved V-encoded cysteine to the conserved J-encoded phenylalanine. In an earlier analysis of approximately 590 of the donors, sequences lacking an unambiguous match to a single V gene segment were excluded. In an earlier analysis of about 590 of the donors, a V segment was called functional when productive rearrangements were above 56.7%, and segregating when the standard deviation between donors exceeded 5%. A statistical classification framework was built to diagnose cytomegalovirus status from the catalog of TCR beta chain sequences. In a later analysis, V and J genes were assigned by comparing TCR nucleotide sequences against IMGT/GENE-DB human TR gene sequences. Using the TCRdist pipeline, a later analysis assigned CDR3 sequences along with most-parsimonious VDJ recombination scenarios. In a later analysis, each TCR beta chain was defined by its CDR3 amino acid sequence together with its V-gene family, and reads without a unique V-gene family were excluded. A later analysis removed 500 to 600 highly shared, low-generation-probability nucleotide sequences to deal with suspected cross-contamination and a sequencing artifact. In a later analysis, a clonal expansion index for each public chain was calculated from normalized within-repertoire ranks of inferred template counts. In a later analysis, generation probabilities were computed with a VDJ recombination model fitted to out-of-frame rearrangements, and the resulting probabilities were checked against IGoR. In a later analysis, TCR-TCR, TCR-HLA and TCR-CMV co-occurrence was scored with hypergeometric tests, and a repertoire-size bias correction was applied to TCR pairs. A later analysis estimated false discovery rates by permuting HLA or CMV assignments 20 times. In a later analysis, co-occurring TCRs were grouped using DBSCAN, with TCRdist sequence similarity added in when clustering inside HLA-allele-positive subsets. Co-occurrence clustering excluded repertoires with fewer than 30,000 or more than 120,000 public chains, plus five with anomalous nucleotide sharing. TCRdb took this table from immuneACCESS and kept in-frame rearrangements with V and J called. Such tables lack part of the clones; where checked against another copy, unresolved V genes explain under half of the gap, and the rest is unexplained. That table supplies the V and J calls and clone size; D and trimming were determined from the DNA. The sample table holds about 160,000 clones, of which approximately 85% were seen once. The top ten constitute roughly 6.7% of the sample.

In total, 630 or so healthy bone marrow donors made up the cohort. Cohort members were all nominally healthy when sampled, although unrecorded immune exposures were likely present. The donor was CMV seropositive and was included in the group of 250 to 350 seropositive cohort members. A peripheral blood sample was provided by each donor, and peripheral blood mononuclear cells were used for TCR beta sequencing. Genomic DNA extraction from the blood cell samples was performed with the Qiagen DNeasy Blood Extraction Kit. The CDR3 covers 13 residues, taking in both the cysteine and the phenylalanine. The entry retains the CDR3 DNA only, 39 bases that are in frame from base 1. The germline V gene supplies CDR1 SGHRS and CDR2 YFSETQ. Trimming costs V 3 bases and J 6 bases, and their ends lie 11 bases apart. Note on this clone: Its antigen remains unidentified. Base qualities are not at hand, and no much larger clone is one base apart.

Overall study results and their limits: A few of the identified cytomegalovirus-associated TCR beta chains were confirmed in vitro to be specific for cytomegalovirus antigens. The earlier analysis of about 600 of the donors excluded 15 to 20 rarely observed V segments, including chromosome 9 orphons, because counts were too low. Compared with equally common non-associated chains, HLA-associated TCR beta chains in a later analysis were more clonally expanded and had lower generation probabilities. When HLA alleles, especially DR and DQ, strongly co-occurred, TCR associations were difficult to assign to individual alleles. In a later genetic analysis, a missense DCLRE1C variant was associated with V-gene and J-gene trimming of TCR beta chains, and the association was replicated in an independent cohort. In both the original and validation cohorts, the classifier was reported to diagnose cytomegalovirus status with high specificity and sensitivity. A further reported finding was that TCR beta sequences accurately predicted the HLA-A and HLA-B alleles for most subjects in the first cohort. A later analysis associated around 16,000 TCR beta sequences with specific HLA alleles at a false discovery rate of 0.05. The study gave a list of over 150 TCR beta chains associated with cytomegalovirus. In a later analysis, TCR association rates were found to vary across HLA loci, with the most associated TCRs seen for DRB1 alleles and the fewest for HLA-C alleles. This cohort had only TCR beta chains sequenced, and the lack of alpha or paired-chain data limited which features could be detected. A cluster of highly shared sequence variants was judged likely to represent a technical artifact of the sequencing pipeline. The 87-base-pair reads could not distinguish some IMGT-functional V segments, including TRBV6-2 and TRBV6-3, so those segments were excluded. Most TCR sequences were observed very rarely across donors, whereas some public TCRs were present in many individuals. Most CMV-associated TCR beta chains appeared to be HLA-restricted in a later analysis, and the HLA associations seemed to be driven largely by CMV exposure. Immune exposure information for the cohort was limited to CMV serostatus. Because HLA typing was missing for some donors at each locus, association tests included only the typed subset. Linkage disequilibrium might explain the correlated functional status among segregating V segments, but an unknown experimental factor could not be ruled out. The authors suggested that the approach could potentially be extended to other disease states and immunological phenotypes. The presence/absence analyses assumed that sequencing depth was roughly uniform across donors, and that assumption may not be true. According to a later genetic analysis, donors in an Asian-associated ancestry cluster had fewer N-insertions in productive TCRs than the roughly 670-donor mean. In an earlier analysis of around 600 of the donors, most TCR beta V segments appeared in productive rearrangements about 90% or about 30% of the time, broadly matching IMGT annotations. According to a later analysis, parvovirus B19, influenza, CMV and Epstein-Barr virus appeared linked to several top co-occurrence clusters.

Recombination linked TRBV5-1 to TRBJ2-3, with TRBD2 as a weak D call on 5 bases. The clonotype was recovered from a man in his fifties in good health and CMV-seropositive. Sample: PBMCs. The CDR3 corresponds to CASSSEALDTQYF. The DNA sequence is TGCGCCAGCAGCTCGGAGGCTCTGGATACGCAGTATTTT.